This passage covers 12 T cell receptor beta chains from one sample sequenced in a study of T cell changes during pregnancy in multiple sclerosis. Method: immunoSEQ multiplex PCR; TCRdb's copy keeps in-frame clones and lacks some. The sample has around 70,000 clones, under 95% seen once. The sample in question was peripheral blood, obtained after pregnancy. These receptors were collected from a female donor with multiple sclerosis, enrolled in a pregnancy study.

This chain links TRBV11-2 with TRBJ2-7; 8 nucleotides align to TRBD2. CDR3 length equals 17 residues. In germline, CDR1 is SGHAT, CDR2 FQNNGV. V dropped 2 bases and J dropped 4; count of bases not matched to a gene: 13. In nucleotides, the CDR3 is TGTGCCAGCAGCTTAATTTTGGCCAGCGGGAGTGTTTACGAGCAGTACTTC. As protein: CASSLILASGSVYEQYF.

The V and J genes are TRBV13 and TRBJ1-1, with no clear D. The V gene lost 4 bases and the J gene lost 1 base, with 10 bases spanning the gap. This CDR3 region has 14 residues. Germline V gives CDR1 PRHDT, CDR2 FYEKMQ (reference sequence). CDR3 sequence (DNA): TGTGCCAGCAGCTCGACTGAGGCGAACACTGAAGCTTTCTTT. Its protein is CASSSTEANTEAFF.

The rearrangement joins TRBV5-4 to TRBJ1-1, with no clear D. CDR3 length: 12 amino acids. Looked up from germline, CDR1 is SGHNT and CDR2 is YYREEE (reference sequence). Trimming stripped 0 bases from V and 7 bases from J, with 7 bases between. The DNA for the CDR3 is TGTGCCAGCAGCTTGGCCCGGGATGAAGCTTTCTTT. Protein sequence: CASSLARDEAFF. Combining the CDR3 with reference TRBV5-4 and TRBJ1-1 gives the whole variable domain ETGVTQSPTHLIKTRGQQVTLRCSSQSGHNTVSWYQQALGQGPQFIFQYYREEENGRGNFPPRFSGLQFPNYSSELNVNALELDDSALYLCASSLARDEAFFGQGTRLTVV.

CDR3 sequence (DNA): TGTGCCAGCAGTTACGCGGGGGGGAGCACTGAAGCTTTCTTT. Translating it yields CASSYAGGSTEAFF. The J gene is TRBJ1-1, the V gene TRBV6-6, with TRBD1 as a possible D gene (5 bases). CDR1 and CDR2 from the germline V gene are MNHNY and SVGAGI (reference sequence). The V and J ends lost 2 bases and 4 bases respectively, with 11 bases between them. The CDR3 length is 14 residues.

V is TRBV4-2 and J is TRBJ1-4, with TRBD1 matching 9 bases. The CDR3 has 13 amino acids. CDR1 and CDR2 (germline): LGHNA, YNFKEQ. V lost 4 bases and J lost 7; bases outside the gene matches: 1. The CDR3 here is CASSPGQGEKLFF. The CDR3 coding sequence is TGTGCCAGCAGCCCGGGACAGGGTGAAAAACTGTTTTTT.

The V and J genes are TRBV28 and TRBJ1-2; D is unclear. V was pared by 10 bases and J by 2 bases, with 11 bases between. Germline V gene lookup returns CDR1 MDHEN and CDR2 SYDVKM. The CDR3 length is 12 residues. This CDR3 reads CATQVSNYGYTF. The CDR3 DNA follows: TGTGCCACACAAGTCTCGAACTATGGCTACACCTTC.

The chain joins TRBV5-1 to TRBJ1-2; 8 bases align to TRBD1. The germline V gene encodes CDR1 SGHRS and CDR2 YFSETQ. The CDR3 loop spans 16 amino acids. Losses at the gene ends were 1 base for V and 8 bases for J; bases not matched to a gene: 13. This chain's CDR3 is CASSLFPGQDESGYTF. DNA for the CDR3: TGCGCCAGCAGCTTGTTCCCGGGACAGGACGAGTCAGGCTACACCTTC.

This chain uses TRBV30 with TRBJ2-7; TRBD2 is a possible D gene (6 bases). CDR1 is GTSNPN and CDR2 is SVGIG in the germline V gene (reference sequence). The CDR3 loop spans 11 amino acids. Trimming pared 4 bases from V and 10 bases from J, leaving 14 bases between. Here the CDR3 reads CAWTPGEVQYF. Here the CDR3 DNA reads TGTGCCTGGACCCCCGGGGAGGTCCAGTACTTC.

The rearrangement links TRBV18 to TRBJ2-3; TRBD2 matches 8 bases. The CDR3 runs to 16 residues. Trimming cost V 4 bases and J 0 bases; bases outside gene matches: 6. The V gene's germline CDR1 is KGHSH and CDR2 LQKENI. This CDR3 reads CASSLIAGQSTDTQYF. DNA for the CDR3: TGTGCCAGCTCACTAATAGCGGGGCAGAGCACAGATACGCAGTATTTT. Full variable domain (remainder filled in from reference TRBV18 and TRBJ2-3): NAGVMQNPRHLVRRRGQEARLRCSPMKGHSHVYWYRQLPEEGLKFMVYLQKENIIDESGMPKERFSAEFPKEGPSILRIQQVVRGDSAAYFCASSLIAGQSTDTQYFGPGTRLTVL.

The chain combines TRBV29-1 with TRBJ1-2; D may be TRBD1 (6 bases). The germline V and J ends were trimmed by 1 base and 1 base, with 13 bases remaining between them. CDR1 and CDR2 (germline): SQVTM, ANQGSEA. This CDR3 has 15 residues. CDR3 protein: CSVEGGPQGNYGYTF. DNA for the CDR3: TGCAGCGTTGAAGGGGGACCACAGGGTAACTATGGCTACACCTTC.

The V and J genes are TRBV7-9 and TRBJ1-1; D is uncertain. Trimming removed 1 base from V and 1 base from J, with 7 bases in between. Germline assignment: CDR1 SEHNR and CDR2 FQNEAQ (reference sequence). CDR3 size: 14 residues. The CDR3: CASSLEGENTEAFF. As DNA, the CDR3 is TGTGCCAGCAGCTTAGAAGGAGAGAACACTGAAGCTTTCTTT. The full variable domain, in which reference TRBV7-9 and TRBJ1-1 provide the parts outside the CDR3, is DTGVSQNPRHKITKRGQNVTFRCDPISEHNRLYWYRQTLGQGPEFLTYFQNEAQLEKSRLLSDRFSAERPKGSFSTLEIQRTEQGDSAMYLCASSLEGENTEAFFGQGTRLTVV.

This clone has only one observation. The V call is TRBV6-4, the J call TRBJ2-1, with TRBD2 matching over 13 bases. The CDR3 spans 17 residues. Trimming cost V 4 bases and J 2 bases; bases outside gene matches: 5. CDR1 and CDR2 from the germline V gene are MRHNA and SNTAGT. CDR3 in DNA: TGTGCCAGCAGTGTCAAACTAGCGGGAGGGCCCTACAATGAGCAGTTCTTC. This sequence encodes CASSVKLAGGPYNEQFF.